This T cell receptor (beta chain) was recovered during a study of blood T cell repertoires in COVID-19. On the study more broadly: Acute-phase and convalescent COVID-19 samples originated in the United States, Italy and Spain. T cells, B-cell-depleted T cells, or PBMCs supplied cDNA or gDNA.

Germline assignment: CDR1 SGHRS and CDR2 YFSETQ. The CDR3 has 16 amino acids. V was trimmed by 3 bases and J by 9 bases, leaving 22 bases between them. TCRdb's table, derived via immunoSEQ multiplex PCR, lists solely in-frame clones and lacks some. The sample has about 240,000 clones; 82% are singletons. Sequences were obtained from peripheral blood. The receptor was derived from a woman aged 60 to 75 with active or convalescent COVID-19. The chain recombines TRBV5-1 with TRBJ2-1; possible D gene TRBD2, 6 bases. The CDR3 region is CASSSELLAGLAEQFF. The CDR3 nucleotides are TGCGCCAGCAGCTCAGAGCTGCTTGCGGGGTTGGCTGAGCAGTTCTTC.